This T cell receptor (beta chain) was sequenced for a study of blood T cell repertoires in COVID-19. As for the study in general: Researchers got acute and convalescent COVID-19 samples from the United States, Italy and Spain.

Profiled with immunoSEQ multiplex PCR; TCRdb holds only in-frame clones, not every one. The profile covers more than 200,000 clones, with 84% appearing a single time and about 10% taken by the ten largest. Sequencing was carried out using peripheral blood. The sequence was collected from an elderly woman with COVID-19, enrolled during active disease.

The CDR3 sequence is CASSSERGMGAEETQYF. In DNA form, the CDR3 reads TGTGCCAGCAGCTCAGAACGTGGGATGGGGGCAGAAGAGACCCAGTACTTC. The chain carries TRBV7-8 and TRBJ2-5; maybe TRBD1 (6 bases). The CDR3 is 17 residues long. The V end was cut by 4 bases, the J end by 3 bases, with 21 bases between. Germline values: CDR1 SGHVS, CDR2 FQNEAQ.